This T cell receptor (beta chain) was sequenced in a study of T cell responses to AZD1222 COVID-19 vaccine. General study results and limits: Spike as a whole was targeted by vaccine-associated CD4 TCRs, dominant at 160-218 and 743-854. White British donors predominated, females outnumbered males, and clonal diversity was possibly underestimated.

TCRdb's copy holds only in-frame clones and misses some; the assay was immunoSEQ multiplex PCR. Here the sample spans more than 90,000 clones, about nine tenths being singletons. Comments on this clone: Its target is not known.

This CDR3 contains 15 residues. Germline CDR1 is SNHLY and CDR2 is FYNNEI. V was pared by 2 bases and J by 7 bases, with 7 bases of the junction left unmatched. The rearrangement joins TRBV2 to TRBJ2-1, with 8 bases identical to TRBD2. The clonotype was recovered from an adult in good health. The sequencing used peripheral blood, collected on day 0 of AZD1222 vaccination. The CDR3 loop reads CASSELGLASNEQFF. CDR3 sequence (DNA): TGTGCCAGCAGTGAATTAGGACTAGCTAGTAATGAGCAGTTCTTC.